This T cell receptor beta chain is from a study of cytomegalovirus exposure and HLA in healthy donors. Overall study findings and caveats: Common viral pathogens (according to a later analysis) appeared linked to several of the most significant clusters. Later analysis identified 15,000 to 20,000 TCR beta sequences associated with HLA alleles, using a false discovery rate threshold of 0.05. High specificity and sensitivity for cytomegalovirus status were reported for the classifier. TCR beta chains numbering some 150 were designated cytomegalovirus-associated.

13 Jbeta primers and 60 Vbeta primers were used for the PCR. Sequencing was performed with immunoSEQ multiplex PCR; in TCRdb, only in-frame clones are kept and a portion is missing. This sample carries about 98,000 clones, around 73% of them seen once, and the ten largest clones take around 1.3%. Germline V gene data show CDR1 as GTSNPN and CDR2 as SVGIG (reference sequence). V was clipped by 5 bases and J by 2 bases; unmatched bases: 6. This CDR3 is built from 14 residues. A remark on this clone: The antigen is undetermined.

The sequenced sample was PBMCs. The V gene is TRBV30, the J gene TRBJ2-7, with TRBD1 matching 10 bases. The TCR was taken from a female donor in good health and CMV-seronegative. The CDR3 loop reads CAWAFGTGAYEQYF. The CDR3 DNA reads TGTGCCTGGGCCTTCGGGACAGGGGCCTACGAGCAGTACTTC.